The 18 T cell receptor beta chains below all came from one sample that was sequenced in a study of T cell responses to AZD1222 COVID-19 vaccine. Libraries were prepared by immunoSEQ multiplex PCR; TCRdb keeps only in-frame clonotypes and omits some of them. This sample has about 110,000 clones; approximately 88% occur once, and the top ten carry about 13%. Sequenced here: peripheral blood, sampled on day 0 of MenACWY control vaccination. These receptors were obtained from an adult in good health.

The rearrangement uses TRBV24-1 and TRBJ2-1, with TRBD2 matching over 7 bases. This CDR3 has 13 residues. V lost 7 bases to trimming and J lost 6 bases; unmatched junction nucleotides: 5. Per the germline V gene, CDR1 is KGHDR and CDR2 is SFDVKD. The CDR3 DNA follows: TGTGCCACCAGCCAGCCGGGGGGCAATGAGCAGTTCTTC. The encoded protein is CATSQPGGNEQFF.

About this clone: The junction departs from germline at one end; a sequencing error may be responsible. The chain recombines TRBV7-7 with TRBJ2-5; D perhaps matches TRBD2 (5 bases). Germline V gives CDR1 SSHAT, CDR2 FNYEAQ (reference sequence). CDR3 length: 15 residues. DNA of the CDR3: TGTGCTAGCAGCTTAGATTCGGGATGGCGAGAGACCCAGTACTTC. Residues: CASSLDSGWRETQYF.

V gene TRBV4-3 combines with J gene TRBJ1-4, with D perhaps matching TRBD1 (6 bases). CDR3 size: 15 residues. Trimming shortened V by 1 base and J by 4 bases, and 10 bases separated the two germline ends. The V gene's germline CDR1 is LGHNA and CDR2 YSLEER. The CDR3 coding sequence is TGCGCCAGCAGCCAAGTCAGGACAGTTAATGAAAAACTGTTTTTT. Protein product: CASSQVRTVNEKLFF.

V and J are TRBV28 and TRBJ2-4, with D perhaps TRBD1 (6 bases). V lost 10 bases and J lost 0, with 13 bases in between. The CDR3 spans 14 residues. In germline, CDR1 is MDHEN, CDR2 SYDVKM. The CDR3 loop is CATLQGLAKNIQYF. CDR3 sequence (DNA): TGTGCCACCTTACAGGGTTTAGCCAAAAACATTCAGTACTTC.

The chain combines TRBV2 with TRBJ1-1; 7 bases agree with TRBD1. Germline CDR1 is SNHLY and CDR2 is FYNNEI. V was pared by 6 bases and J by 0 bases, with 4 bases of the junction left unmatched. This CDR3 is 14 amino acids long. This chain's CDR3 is CASREQGLNTEAFF. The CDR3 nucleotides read TGTGCCAGCAGAGAACAGGGGTTGAACACTGAAGCTTTCTTT.

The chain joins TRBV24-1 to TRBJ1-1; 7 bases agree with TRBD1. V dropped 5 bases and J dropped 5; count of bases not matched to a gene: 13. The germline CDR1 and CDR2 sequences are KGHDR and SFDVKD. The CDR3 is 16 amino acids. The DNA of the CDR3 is TGTGCCACCAGTGGCGCCGGGACAGCTTCTGATACTGAAGCTTTCTTT. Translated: CATSGAGTASDTEAFF.

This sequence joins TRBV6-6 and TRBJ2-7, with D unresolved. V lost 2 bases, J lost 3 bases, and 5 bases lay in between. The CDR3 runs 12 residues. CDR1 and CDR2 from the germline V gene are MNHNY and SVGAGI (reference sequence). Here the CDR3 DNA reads TGTGCCAGCAGTTACATAGACTACGAGCAGTACTTC. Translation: CASSYIDYEQYF.

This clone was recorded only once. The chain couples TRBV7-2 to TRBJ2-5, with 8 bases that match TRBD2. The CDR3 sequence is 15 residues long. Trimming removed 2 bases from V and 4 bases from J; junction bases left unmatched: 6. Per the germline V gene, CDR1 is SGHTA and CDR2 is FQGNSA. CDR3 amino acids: CASSLTSGLLETQYF. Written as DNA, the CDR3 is TGTGCCAGCAGCTTAACTAGCGGCCTTCTAGAGACCCAGTACTTC.

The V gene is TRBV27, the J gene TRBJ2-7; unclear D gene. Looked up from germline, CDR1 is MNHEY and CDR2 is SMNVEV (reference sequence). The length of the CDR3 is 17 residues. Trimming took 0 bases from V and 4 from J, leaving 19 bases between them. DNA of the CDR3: TGTGCCAGCAGTTTATCCGACTGGCCCGCCGCCGGTTACGAGCAGTACTTC. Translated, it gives CASSLSDWPAAGYEQYF.

CDR3: CASSYPTSGDSYNEQFF. The CDR3 DNA follows: TGTGCCAGCAGCTACCCGACTAGCGGGGACTCCTACAATGAGCAGTTCTTC. This chain joins TRBV7-8 and TRBJ2-1; 11 nucleotides line up with TRBD2. Germline-derived CDR1 and CDR2 are SGHVS and FQNEAQ. This CDR3 has 17 residues. Trimming at V came to 4 bases and at J to 0 bases, leaving 5 bases not matched to a gene.

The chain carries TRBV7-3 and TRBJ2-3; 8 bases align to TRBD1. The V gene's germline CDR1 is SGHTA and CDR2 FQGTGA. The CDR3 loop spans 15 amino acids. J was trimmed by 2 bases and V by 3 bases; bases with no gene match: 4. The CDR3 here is CASSFRGQATDTQYF. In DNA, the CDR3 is TGTGCCAGCAGCTTCAGGGGACAGGCCACAGATACGCAGTATTTT.

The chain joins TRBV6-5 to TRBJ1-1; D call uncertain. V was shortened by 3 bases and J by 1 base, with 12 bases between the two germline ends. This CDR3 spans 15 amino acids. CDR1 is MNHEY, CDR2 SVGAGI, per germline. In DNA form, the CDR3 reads TGTGCCAGCAGTTATAGTTTACGGGGGAACACTGAAGCTTTCTTT. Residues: CASSYSLRGNTEAFF.

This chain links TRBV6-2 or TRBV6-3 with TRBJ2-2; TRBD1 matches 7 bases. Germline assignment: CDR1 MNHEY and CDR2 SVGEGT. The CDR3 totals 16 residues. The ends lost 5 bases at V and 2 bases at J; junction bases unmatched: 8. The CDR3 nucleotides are TGTGCCAGCAGTACCCTAACAGGGGAAAACACCGGGGAGCTGTTTTTT. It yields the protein CASSTLTGENTGELFF.

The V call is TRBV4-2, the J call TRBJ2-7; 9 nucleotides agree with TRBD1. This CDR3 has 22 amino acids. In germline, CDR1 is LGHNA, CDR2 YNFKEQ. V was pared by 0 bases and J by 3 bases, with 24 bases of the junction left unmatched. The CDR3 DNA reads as TGTGCCAGCAGCCAAGAAGGGGGAGGGGCGGACAGGGGAAGTCTCCTCCGCTACGAGCAGTACTTC. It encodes CASSQEGGGADRGSLLRYEQYF.

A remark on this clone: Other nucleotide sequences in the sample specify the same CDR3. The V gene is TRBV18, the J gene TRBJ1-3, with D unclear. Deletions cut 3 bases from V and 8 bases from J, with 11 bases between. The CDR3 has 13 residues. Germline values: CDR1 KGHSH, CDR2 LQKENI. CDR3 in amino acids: CASSPQTGDTIYF. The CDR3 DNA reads TGTGCCAGCTCACCTCAAACCGGGGACACCATATATTTT. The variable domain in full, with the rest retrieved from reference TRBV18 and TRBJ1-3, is NAGVMQNPRHLVRRRGQEARLRCSPMKGHSHVYWYRQLPEEGLKFMVYLQKENIIDESGMPKERFSAEFPKEGPSILRIQQVVRGDSAAYFCASSPQTGDTIYFGEGSWLTVV.

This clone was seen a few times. The CDR3 DNA sequence: TGTGCCAGCAGCTTGGGTCCACAGGAGCCCCAACCCTATGAAGCTTTCTTT. Translation: CASSLGPQEPQPYEAFF. V usage is TRBV7-3 and J usage is TRBJ1-1, with D possibly TRBD1 on 5 matching bases. CDR1 is SGHTA, CDR2 FQGTGA, per germline. This CDR3 has 17 amino acids. V was trimmed by 3 bases and J by 7 bases, leaving 24 bases between them.

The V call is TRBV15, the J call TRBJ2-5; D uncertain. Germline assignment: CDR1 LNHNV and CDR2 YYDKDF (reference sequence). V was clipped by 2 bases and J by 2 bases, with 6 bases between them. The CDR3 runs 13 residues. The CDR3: CATSRTIQETQYF. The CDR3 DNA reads TGTGCCACCAGCAGAACTATTCAAGAGACCCAGTACTTC.

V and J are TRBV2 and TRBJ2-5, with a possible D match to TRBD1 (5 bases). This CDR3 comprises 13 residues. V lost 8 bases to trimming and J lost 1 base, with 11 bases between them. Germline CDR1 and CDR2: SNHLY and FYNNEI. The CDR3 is CASGQAFQETQYF. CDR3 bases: TGTGCCAGCGGACAAGCCTTCCAAGAGACCCAGTACTTC.